This TCR beta chain derives from a study of blood T cell repertoires in COVID-19. Using immunoSEQ multiplex PCR, the repertoire was profiled, and TCRdb retains in-frame clones only, with some absent. The profile shows about 120,000 clones, 84% of them singletons. This clone is a singleton in its sample. From germline, CDR1 is LNHDA and CDR2 SQIVND (reference sequence). This CDR3 has 15 amino acids. V lost 3 bases and J lost 2; bases outside the gene matches: 3. The receptor was isolated from a woman aged 25 to 39 who had recovered from COVID-19. The rearrangement joins TRBV19 to TRBJ2-1, with 8 bases that match TRBD2. Sequenced sample: PBMCs or T cells enriched from blood (not recorded which). The CDR3 bases are TGTGCCAGTAGTATGGAACTAGCGGCCTACAATGAGCAGTTCTTC. It encodes CASSMELAAYNEQFF.